This T cell receptor (beta chain) was captured by sequencing in a study of beta chain features in type 1 diabetes. As for the study in general: All of the samples together had some 99 million sorted cells examined.

Germline assignment: CDR1 SGDLS and CDR2 YYNGEE. The CDR3 length is 17 residues. V lost 0 bases and J lost 6, with 19 bases in between. This clone was counted a few times. Antigen unknown. The purity of all sorted populations exceeded 95%. Points from the study as a whole: Sampled from patients, naive, central memory and Treg TCRB repertoires appeared more similar than those sampled from healthy donors.

cDNA synthesis used the whole RNA isolate, giving expressed TCRB sequences. Measured with immunoSEQ multiplex PCR; TCRdb has only the in-frame clones, and not every one. The repertoire holds 900,000 or so clones, with 15% to 20% as singletons. The receptor was derived from a woman aged 18-30 years in good health. Sequencing input: naive CD4+ T cells from blood. The chain is built from TRBV9 and TRBJ2-1, with D hard to call. This CDR3 is CASSVDGRRIVANEQFF. The CDR3 DNA is TGTGCCAGCAGCGTAGACGGCCGGCGCATTGTTGCCAATGAGCAGTTCTTC.